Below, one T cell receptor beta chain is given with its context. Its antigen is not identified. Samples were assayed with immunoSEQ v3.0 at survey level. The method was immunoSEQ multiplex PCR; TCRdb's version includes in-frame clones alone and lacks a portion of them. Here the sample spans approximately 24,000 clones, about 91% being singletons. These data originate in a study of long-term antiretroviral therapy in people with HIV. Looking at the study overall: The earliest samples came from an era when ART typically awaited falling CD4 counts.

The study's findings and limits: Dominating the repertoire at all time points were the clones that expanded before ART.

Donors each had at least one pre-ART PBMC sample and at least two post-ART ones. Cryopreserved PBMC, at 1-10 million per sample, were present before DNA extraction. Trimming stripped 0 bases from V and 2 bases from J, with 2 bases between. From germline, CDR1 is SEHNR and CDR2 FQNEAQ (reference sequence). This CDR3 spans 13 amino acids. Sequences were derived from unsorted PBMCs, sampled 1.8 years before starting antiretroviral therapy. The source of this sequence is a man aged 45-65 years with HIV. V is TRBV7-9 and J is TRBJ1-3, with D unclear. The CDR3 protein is CASSLAAGNTIYF. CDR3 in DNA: TGTGCCAGCAGCTTAGCAGCTGGAAACACCATATATTTT.